Each of the 11 T cell receptor beta chains below was sequenced from the same sample in a study of spatial heterogeneity in lung cancer. TCRdb itself ran the 5' RACE reads through MiXCR, one entry per CDR3 protein. In the table there are over 50,000 distinct CDR3 sequences, roughly 5.9% of which are singletons. Sample time point: sample taken at primary tumor resection. The specimen was PBMCs, collected at surgery. The receptors originated from a female donor with early-stage non-small cell lung cancer.

This clonotype ranks as medium-sized. V usage is TRBV28 and J usage is TRBJ2-7, with D perhaps matching TRBD1 (6 bases). This CDR3 comprises 13 residues. The germline V and J ends were trimmed by 5 bases and 2 bases, with 10 bases remaining between them. CDR1 is MDHEN, CDR2 SYDVKM, per germline. The CDR3 nucleotides read TGTGCCAGCAGTCCCGGGGACACCTACGAGCAGTACGTC. It is translated as CASSPGDTYEQYV.

In this sample, this clonotype turned up many times. V and J are TRBV6-6 and TRBJ2-7; 7 bases map to TRBD1. The ends lost 4 bases at V and 11 bases at J; junction bases unmatched: 5. CDR1 is MNHNY and CDR2 is SVGAGI in the germline V gene (reference sequence). The length of the CDR3 is 11 residues. For the CDR3, the DNA is TGTGCCAGCAGTTCAGGGGGTGGGAAGTACGTC. Translation: CASSSGGGKYV.

V and J are TRBV5-1 and TRBJ2-7; D may match TRBD1 or TRBD2 (5 bases each). Deletions cut 2 bases from V and 2 bases from J, with 17 bases between. Germline lookup yields CDR1 SGHRS and CDR2 YFSETQ. The CDR3 loop spans 16 amino acids. The CDR3 is CASSFDKGPAAYEQYF. The CDR3 nucleotides are TGCGCCAGCAGCTTTGATAAGGGACCCGCCGCCTACGAGCAGTACTTC. Filled out from reference TRBV5-1 and TRBJ2-7, the complete variable domain reads KAGVTQTPRYLIKTRGQQVTLSCSPISGHRSVSWYQQTPGQGLQFLFEYFSETQRNKGNFPGRFSGRQFSNSRSEMNVSTLELGDSALYLCASSFDKGPAAYEQYFGPGTRLTVT.

This clonotype was observed a handful of times. The rearrangement uses TRBV7-2 and TRBJ1-2; possibly TRBD1 for D (5 bases). The CDR3 runs 17 residues. V lost 2 bases, J lost 1 base, and 17 bases lay in between. Germline lookup yields CDR1 SGHTA and CDR2 FQGNSA. The CDR3, as DNA: TGTGCCAGCAGCTTAAAAAGGAAGCAGGGATTTAACTATGGCTACACCTTC. Its protein is CASSLKRKQGFNYGYTF.

This clonotype was seen at least ten times. This sequence joins TRBV6-2 or TRBV6-3 and TRBJ2-1; TRBD1 matches at 8 bases. Germline V gives CDR1 MNHEY, CDR2 SVGEGT. The CDR3 has 14 amino acids. J gave up 6 bases and V 5 bases, and 6 bases lay outside the gene matches. CDR3 nucleotides: TGTGCCAGCAGTGTGGGACAGGACTTCAATGAGCAGTTCTTC. It translates to CASSVGQDFNEQFF.

There are a few counts of this clonotype. The rearrangement joins TRBV28 to TRBJ1-1, with D perhaps matching TRBD1 (5 bases). The length of the CDR3 is 14 residues. V shed 7 bases and J shed 0 bases, with 12 bases lying between them. Germline V CDR1 and CDR2: MDHEN, SYDVKM. CDR3: CASKPPGMNTEAFF. In DNA, the CDR3 is TGTGCCAGCAAGCCCCCAGGGATGAACACTGAAGCTTTCTTT.

In its sample, this clonotype was seen a few times. The rearrangement uses TRBV20-1 and TRBJ2-2, with a weak D call TRBD1 (6 bases). The CDR3 sequence is 16 residues long. V shed 3 bases and J shed 4 bases, with 18 bases lying between them. CDR1 is DFQATT, CDR2 SNEGSKA, per germline (reference sequence). The CDR3: CSARLSGGQITGELFF. The CDR3 DNA sequence: TGCAGTGCTAGGTTGTCGGGCGGACAGATCACCGGGGAGCTGTTTTTT.

The V call is TRBV14, the J call TRBJ2-7; D gene uncertain. The V end was cut by 3 bases, the J end by 6 bases, with 12 bases between. The CDR3 has 13 amino acids. CDR1 is SGHDN and CDR2 is FVKESK in the germline V gene. CDR3 DNA sequence: TGTGCCAGCAGCCAGGACCGATGGGGCGAGCAGTACGTC. Its protein product is CASSQDRWGEQYV.

The J gene is TRBJ1-3, the V gene TRBV5-5; 8 bases map to TRBD1. With 8 bases clipped from V and 0 bases from J, the junction kept 10 bases outside the gene matches. Germline assignment: CDR1 SGHKS and CDR2 YYEKEE (reference sequence). This CDR3 comprises 16 residues. In nucleotides, the CDR3 is TGTGCCAGTCTCCGGACAGGGCTTAACTCTGGAAACACCATATATTTT. Amino acids: CASLRTGLNSGNTIYF. The variable domain in full, completed from reference TRBV5-5 and TRBJ1-3, reads DAGVTQSPTHLIKTRGQQVTLRCSPISGHKSVSWYQQVLGQGPQFIFQYYEKEERGRGNFPDRFSARQFPNYSSELNVNALLLGDSALYLCASLRTGLNSGNTIYFGEGSWLTVV.

This clonotype was observed a handful of times. The rearrangement uses TRBV7-9 and TRBJ2-7; D is possibly TRBD1 or TRBD2 (6 bases each). The CDR3 is 17 residues long. V was pared by 4 bases and J by 6 bases, with 25 bases between. The germline V gene encodes CDR1 SEHNR and CDR2 FQNEAQ (reference sequence). The chain's CDR3 is CASSSLQPGTPEGEQYV. CDR3 nucleotide sequence: TGTGCCAGCAGCTCCCTCCAACCCGGGACACCGGAGGGCGAGCAGTACGTC.

This clonotype came up many times. V and J are TRBV7-2 and TRBJ1-5, with a weak D call TRBD1 (5 bases). Germline V gene sequence: CDR1 SGHTA, CDR2 FQGNSA. Trimming removed 2 bases from V and 2 bases from J, with 13 bases in between. The CDR3 has 16 residues. CDR3 loop: CASSLQGGRGNQPQHF. DNA of the CDR3: TGTGCCAGCAGCTTACAGGGTGGCAGGGGCAATCAGCCCCAGCATTTT.